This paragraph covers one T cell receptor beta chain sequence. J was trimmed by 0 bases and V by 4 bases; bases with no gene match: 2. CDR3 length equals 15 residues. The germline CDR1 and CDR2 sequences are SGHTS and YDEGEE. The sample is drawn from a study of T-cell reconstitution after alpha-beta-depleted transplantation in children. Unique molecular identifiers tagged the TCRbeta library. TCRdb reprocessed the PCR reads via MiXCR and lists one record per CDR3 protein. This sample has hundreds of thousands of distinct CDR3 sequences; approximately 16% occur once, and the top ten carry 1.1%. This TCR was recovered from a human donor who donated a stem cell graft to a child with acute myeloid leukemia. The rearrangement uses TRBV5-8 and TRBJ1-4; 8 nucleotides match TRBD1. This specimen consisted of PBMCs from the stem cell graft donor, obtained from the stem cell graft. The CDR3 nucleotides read TGTGCCAGCAGCGGGGGACAGGCAACTAATGAAAAACTGTTTTTT. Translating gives CASSGGQATNEKLFF.